This T cell receptor beta chain was sequenced during a study of shared clonotypes between healthy human individuals. Concerning this clone itself: Its specificity is unknown.

V lost 10 bases and J lost 4, with 10 bases in between. The CDR3 spans 11 residues. CDR1 is MDHEN, CDR2 SYDVKM, per germline. It was CD45RO-negative cells, positively selected for CCR7, that made up naive CD8 cells, with terminally differentiated effector memory CD45RA+ cells excluded. The table came from immunoSEQ multiplex PCR; TCRdb's copy has only in-frame clones and leaves some out. The sample shows millions of clones, about 95% of them seen only once. General study results and limits: Rarefaction showed sorted-subset sequencing was incomplete despite large depth. Generation probability values for non-shared clonotypes were lower than those for clonotypes shared by all four donors.

This TCR derives from a man aged 18 to 30 in good health. The chain is built from TRBV28 and TRBJ1-2; tentative D call: TRBD1 (6 bases). Sequenced material: naive CD8+ T cells sorted from blood. CDR3 amino acids: CAISDSYGYTF. As DNA, the CDR3 is TGTGCCATTTCGGACAGCTATGGCTACACCTTC.